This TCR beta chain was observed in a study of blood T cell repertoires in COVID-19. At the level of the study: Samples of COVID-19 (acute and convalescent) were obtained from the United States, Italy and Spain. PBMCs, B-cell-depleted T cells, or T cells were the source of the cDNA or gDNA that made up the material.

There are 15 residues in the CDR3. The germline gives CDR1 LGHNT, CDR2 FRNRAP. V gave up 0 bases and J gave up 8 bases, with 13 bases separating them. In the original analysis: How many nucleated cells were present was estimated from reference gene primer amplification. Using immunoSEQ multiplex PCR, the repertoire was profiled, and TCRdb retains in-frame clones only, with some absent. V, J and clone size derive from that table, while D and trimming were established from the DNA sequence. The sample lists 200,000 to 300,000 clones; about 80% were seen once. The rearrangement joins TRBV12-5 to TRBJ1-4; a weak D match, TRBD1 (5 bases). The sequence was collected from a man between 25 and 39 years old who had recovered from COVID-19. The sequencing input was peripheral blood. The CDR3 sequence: CASGLVLGGSEKLFF. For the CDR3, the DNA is TGTGCTAGTGGTTTGGTACTGGGGGGGAGCGAAAAACTGTTTTTT.